The 27 T cell receptor beta chains given below trace back to one sample, sequenced in a study of CDR3 diversity in severe acne. One entry per CDR3 protein results from TCRdb running MiXCR on the PCR reads. This sample has about 90,000 distinct CDR3 sequences, with about half found just once. Sequencing used blood. These receptors came from a male donor with severe acne vulgaris.

At least ten counts were recorded for this clonotype. The rearrangement uses TRBV12-3 or TRBV12-4 and TRBJ1-5; D is unresolved. V was trimmed by 6 bases and J by 0 bases, leaving 9 bases between them. This CDR3 is 14 amino acids long. The CDR3: CASSLLYSNQPQHF. In DNA, the CDR3 is TGTGCCAGCAGCCTTCTGTATAGCAATCAGCCCCAGCATTTT.

This clonotype was observed a handful of times. The chain joins TRBV12-3 or TRBV12-4 to TRBJ2-5, with 8 bases matching TRBD1. CDR3 length equals 17 residues. V shed 6 bases and J 5 bases; nucleotides not matched to a gene: 17. The CDR3 DNA reads as TGTGCCAGCAGCCCCGGGACAGGAGCCCCCCCCGGGGAGACCCAGTACTTC. This sequence encodes CASSPGTGAPPGETQYF.

This clonotype has a handful of counts. Relative to the germline gene, one junction end is altered; a read error may explain this. The V call is TRBV7-6, the J call TRBJ2-5; D is unresolved. CDR1 and CDR2 (germline): SGHVS, FNYEAQ. The CDR3 spans 12 residues. CDR3 residues: CDSSLGTETRYF. The CDR3 nucleotides are TGTGACAGCAGCTTGGGAACGGAGACCCGGTACTTC. Drawing the rest from reference TRBV7-6 and TRBJ2-5, the complete variable domain is GAGVSQSPRYKVTKRGQDVALRCDPISGHVSLYWYRQALGQGPEFLTYFNYEAQQDKSGLPNDRFSAERPEGSISTLTIQRTEQRDSAMYRCDSSLGTETRYFGPGTRLLVL.

This clonotype came up a few times. The chain carries TRBV13 and TRBJ1-1; D ambiguous. Germline loops: CDR1 PRHDT, CDR2 FYEKMQ (reference sequence). This CDR3 region has 13 residues. V was cut by 4 bases and J by 4 bases, with 10 bases left in between. The DNA of the CDR3 is TGTGCCAGCAGCTACCACGGTAGCACTGAAGCTTTCTTT. Protein product: CASSYHGSTEAFF.

By proportion, this clonotype is medium-sized. The chain couples TRBV20-1 to TRBJ2-2, with TRBD1 identical over 7 bases. V gave up 6 bases and J gave up 1 base; unmatched junction bases: 2. Per the germline V gene, CDR1 is DFQATT and CDR2 is SNEGSKA (reference sequence). The CDR3 runs 13 residues. In nucleotides, the CDR3 is TGCAGTGCCCGGACAGGGAACACCGGGGAGCTGTTTTTT. It is translated as CSARTGNTGELFF.

The chain joins TRBV24-1 to TRBJ1-1; the match to TRBD1 covers 7 bases. The CDR3 is 14 residues long. Germline V CDR1 and CDR2: KGHDR, SFDVKD. V shed 3 bases and J 6 bases; nucleotides not matched to a gene: 6. The CDR3 spells CATSDPRTGPEAFF. The CDR3 nucleotides read TGTGCCACCAGTGATCCCAGGACAGGACCTGAAGCTTTCTTT.

On this clonotype: The final CDR3 position lacks the conserved phenylalanine or tryptophan, pointing to a likely read error. Because the CDR3's place on the DNA is in doubt, the DNA is left out and the CDR3 is given as listed by TCRdb. The J gene is TRBJ1-6, the V gene TRBV6-4; the D call of TRBD1 is as the table states it, not checked on the DNA. A total of 15 residues make up the CDR3, ends included. From germline, CDR1 is MRHNA and CDR2 SNTAGT. This CDR3 is CASSDRRQPDSSLYS.

This sequence joins TRBV9 and TRBJ2-1, with D perhaps matching TRBD2 (5 bases). CDR1 and CDR2 (germline): SGDLS, YYNGEE. Trimming pared 4 bases from V and 4 bases from J, leaving 9 bases between. This CDR3 comprises 13 residues. The CDR3 loop is CASSPGMYNEQFF. DNA of the CDR3: TGTGCCAGCAGCCCCGGGATGTACAATGAGCAGTTCTTC.

This clonotype was observed many times. The CDR3 protein is CASSPPMLAGALNGGTQYF. The CDR3 DNA reads TGTGCCAGCTCACCACCGATGCTAGCGGGAGCCTTAAACGGCGGGACCCAGTACTTC. The chain has TRBV18 and TRBJ2-5; 10 bases agree with TRBD2. The CDR3 is 19 amino acids. Germline assignment: CDR1 KGHSH and CDR2 LQKENI. V was clipped by 0 bases and J by 7 bases; unmatched bases: 17. Supplemented by reference TRBV18 and TRBJ2-5, the full variable domain reads NAGVMQNPRHLVRRRGQEARLRCSPMKGHSHVYWYRQLPEEGLKFMVYLQKENIIDESGMPKERFSAEFPKEGPSILRIQQVVRGDSAAYFCASSPPMLAGALNGGTQYFGPGTRLLVL.

This clonotype is medium-sized (0.01 to 0.1%) by share. The chain uses TRBV24-1 and TRBJ2-7, with 10 nucleotides matching TRBD2. V lost 7 bases, J lost 4 bases, and 15 bases stayed unmatched. The CDR3 covers 17 residues. Looked up from germline, CDR1 is KGHDR and CDR2 is SFDVKD. The CDR3 protein is CATSGWEPASGGYEQYF. CDR3 nucleotide sequence: TGTGCCACCAGCGGATGGGAGCCGGCTAGCGGGGGTTACGAGCAGTACTTC.

The rearrangement joins TRBV2 to TRBJ2-5; TRBD1 or TRBD2 may be the D gene (5 bases each). In germline, CDR1 is SNHLY, CDR2 FYNNEI. There are 10 residues in the CDR3. Trimming removed 8 bases from V and 7 bases from J, with 8 bases in between. The CDR3 region is CASRGATQYF. CDR3 nucleotides: TGTGCCAGCCGAGGGGCGACCCAGTACTTC.

The chain combines TRBV10-3 with TRBJ1-2; D is undetermined. Germline-derived CDR1 and CDR2 are ENHRY and SYGVKD. The CDR3 is 13 amino acids. V was cut by 7 bases and J by 6 bases, with 15 bases left in between. The DNA of the CDR3 is TGTGCCATCAAGGAGGTCTTGGGGAATGGCTACACCTTC. It translates to CAIKEVLGNGYTF.

This clonotype was detected only a few times. The chain links TRBV4-3 to TRBJ1-2, with D maybe TRBD1 (5 bases). V was shortened by 3 bases and J by 6 bases, with 17 bases between the two germline ends. The CDR3 is 15 amino acids. Per the germline V gene, CDR1 is LGHNA and CDR2 is YSLEER. CDR3 region: CASSQQGLGEDGYTF. CDR3 nucleotide sequence: TGCGCCAGCAGCCAGCAGGGACTGGGAGAAGATGGCTACACCTTC.

J is TRBJ1-6 and V is TRBV6-5, with D unclear. This CDR3 spans 13 amino acids. V was trimmed by 7 bases and J by 0 bases, leaving 4 bases between them. Germline V gives CDR1 MNHEY, CDR2 SVGAGI. CDR3 nucleotides: TGTGCCAGCAAGCGCTCCTATAATTCACCCCTCCACTTT. Translating gives CASKRSYNSPLHF.

V usage is TRBV6-5 and J usage is TRBJ1-3; 10 nucleotides line up with TRBD1. The CDR3 contains 19 residues. With 8 bases clipped from V and 4 bases from J, the junction kept 20 bases outside the gene matches. Germline V gene data show CDR1 as MNHEY and CDR2 as SVGAGI. CDR3 amino acids: CASGLERQGAGIPGNTIYF. In DNA, the CDR3 is TGTGCCAGCGGCCTAGAGAGACAGGGGGCAGGGATCCCCGGAAACACCATATATTTT.

The CDR3 region is CASSDYWRSGGGQETQYF. CDR3 coding DNA: TGTGCCAGCAGTGACTATTGGAGGTCGGGAGGCGGCCAGGAGACCCAGTACTTC. V gene TRBV6-1 combines with J gene TRBJ2-5, with TRBD2 matching 7 bases. Germline CDR1 MNHNS, CDR2 SASEGT. The V and J ends lost 3 bases and 5 bases, in that order; junction bases with no gene match: 18. This CDR3 contains 18 residues.

The chain combines TRBV6-5 with TRBJ1-5; 10 bases line up with TRBD1. Germline CDR1 MNHEY, CDR2 SVGAGI. With V trimmed by 5 bases and J by 0 bases, 10 bases remained unmatched. The CDR3 length is 18 residues. The CDR3 is CASSPTGGNSNSNQPQHF. As DNA, the CDR3 is TGTGCCAGCAGTCCGACAGGGGGCAATTCAAATAGCAATCAGCCCCAGCATTTT.

This clonotype was seen a handful of times. The chain carries TRBV11-2 and TRBJ1-2; perhaps TRBD1 as D (6 bases). Germline CDR1 reads SGHAT; CDR2 reads FQNNGV. The CDR3 contains 12 residues. Trimming cost V 2 bases and J 9 bases, with 10 bases left between them. The CDR3 reads CASSLIGDSYTF. The CDR3 DNA sequence: TGTGCCAGCAGCTTAATCGGGGACAGCTACACCTTC.

The chain couples TRBV2 to TRBJ2-7; 8 positions match TRBD1. From germline, CDR1 is SNHLY and CDR2 FYNNEI. The CDR3 totals 14 residues. V dropped 6 bases and J dropped 4; count of bases not matched to a gene: 8. The CDR3 region has the DNA TGTGCCAGCAGAGCCGGGACAGGACCGTACGAGCAGTACTTC. It codes for CASRAGTGPYEQYF. The entire variable domain, with the rest obtained from reference TRBV2 and TRBJ2-7, is as follows: EPEVTQTPSHQVTQMGQEVILRCVPISNHLYFYWYRQILGQKVEFLVSFYNNEISEKSEIFDDQFSVERPDGSNFTLKIRSTKLEDSAMYFCASRAGTGPYEQYFGPGTRLTVT.

The CDR3: CASGAYEQYF. The CDR3 DNA follows: TGTGCCAGCGGGGCGTACGAGCAGTACTTC. This sequence joins TRBV25-1 and TRBJ2-7, with D perhaps TRBD1 (5 bases). The CDR3 extends over 10 amino acids. V gave up 8 bases and J gave up 4 bases, with 6 bases separating them. CDR1 and CDR2 from the germline V gene are MGHDK and SYGVNS.

Comment on this clonotype: Mismatch with germline at one junction end may stem from a read error. The chain recombines TRBV19 with TRBJ1-1; tentatively, D is TRBD1 (6 bases). This CDR3 is built from 14 residues. From germline, CDR1 is LNHDA and CDR2 SQIVND (reference sequence). CDR3 protein: CASSISQGITVAFF. DNA of the CDR3: TGTGCCAGTAGTATATCACAGGGTATCACTGTAGCTTTCTTT.

Turning to this clonotype: Since the CDR3 does not end with the conserved phenylalanine or tryptophan, this likely comes from a read error. The DNA is omitted, as the CDR3 cannot be located on it reliably, and the CDR3 follows TCRdb's listing. This rearrangement joins TRBV5-1 to TRBJ2-1; the DNA was not compared with TRBD1, the D call given in the table. Germline V gives CDR1 SGHRS, CDR2 YFSETQ. The CDR3 spans 14 amino acids, including both terminal residues. This CDR3 reads CASSGGGDYNERFC.

With respect to this clonotype: A clone one base away is much larger, so this may be a read error. The conserved phenylalanine or tryptophan is not found at the CDR3 terminus, so this likely reflects a read error. The DNA is left out, because the CDR3 cannot be placed on it with certainty; the CDR3 is given as TCRdb lists it. The chain links TRBV20-1 to TRBJ2-1; the listed D gene, TRBD1, was not tested against the DNA. Germline V gene data show CDR1 as DFQATT and CDR2 as SNEGSKA (reference sequence). The CDR3 is made up of 11 amino acids, end residues included. The CDR3 is CSARVGAWQDL.

This clonotype showed up just a few times. The chain is built from TRBV7-3 and TRBJ2-1; 7 bases are a match to TRBD2. V shed 5 bases, J shed 1 base, and the junction held 2 bases outside the gene matches. Germline V CDR1 and CDR2: SGHTA, FQGTGA. CDR3 size: 14 residues. CDR3 nucleotides: TGTGCCAGCAGCCCCGGGGGGTCCTACAATGAGCAGTTCTTC. This codes for CASSPGGSYNEQFF.

As DNA, the CDR3 is TGTGCCAGCAGCTTAGACCTTGCAGGGGGCTACACCGGGGAGCTGTTTTTT. Its translation is CASSLDLAGGYTGELFF. This sequence joins TRBV11-2 and TRBJ2-2; 8 positions match TRBD1. Per the germline V gene, CDR1 is SGHAT and CDR2 is FQNNGV. V was pared by 0 bases and J by 3 bases, with 6 bases of the junction left unmatched. This CDR3 contains 17 residues.

V and J are TRBV25-1 and TRBJ2-2; 8 nucleotides align to TRBD2. The CDR3 runs 15 residues. The germline V gene encodes CDR1 MGHDK and CDR2 SYGVNS. Germline trimming cut 5 bases from V and 4 bases from J; bases unmatched to any gene: 6. The CDR3 protein is CASSRKREITGELFF. The CDR3, as DNA: TGTGCCAGCAGTAGGAAGCGGGAGATCACCGGGGAGCTGTTTTTT. Based on the CDR3 plus reference TRBV25-1 and TRBJ2-2, the full variable domain is EADIYQTPRYLVIGTGKKITLECSQTMGHDKMYWYQQDPGMELHLIHYSYGVNSTEKGDLSSESTVSRIRTEHFPLTLESARPSHTSQYLCASSRKREITGELFFGEGSRLTVL.

This chain connects TRBV10-3 to TRBJ2-7, with TRBD1 identical over 7 bases. Germline values: CDR1 ENHRY, CDR2 SYGVKD. This CDR3 is 13 amino acids long. The V and J ends lost 5 bases and 6 bases, in that order; junction bases with no gene match: 7. The CDR3 region is CAISTTGQAEQYF. CDR3 nucleotides: TGTGCCATCAGTACTACAGGACAGGCCGAGCAGTACTTC.